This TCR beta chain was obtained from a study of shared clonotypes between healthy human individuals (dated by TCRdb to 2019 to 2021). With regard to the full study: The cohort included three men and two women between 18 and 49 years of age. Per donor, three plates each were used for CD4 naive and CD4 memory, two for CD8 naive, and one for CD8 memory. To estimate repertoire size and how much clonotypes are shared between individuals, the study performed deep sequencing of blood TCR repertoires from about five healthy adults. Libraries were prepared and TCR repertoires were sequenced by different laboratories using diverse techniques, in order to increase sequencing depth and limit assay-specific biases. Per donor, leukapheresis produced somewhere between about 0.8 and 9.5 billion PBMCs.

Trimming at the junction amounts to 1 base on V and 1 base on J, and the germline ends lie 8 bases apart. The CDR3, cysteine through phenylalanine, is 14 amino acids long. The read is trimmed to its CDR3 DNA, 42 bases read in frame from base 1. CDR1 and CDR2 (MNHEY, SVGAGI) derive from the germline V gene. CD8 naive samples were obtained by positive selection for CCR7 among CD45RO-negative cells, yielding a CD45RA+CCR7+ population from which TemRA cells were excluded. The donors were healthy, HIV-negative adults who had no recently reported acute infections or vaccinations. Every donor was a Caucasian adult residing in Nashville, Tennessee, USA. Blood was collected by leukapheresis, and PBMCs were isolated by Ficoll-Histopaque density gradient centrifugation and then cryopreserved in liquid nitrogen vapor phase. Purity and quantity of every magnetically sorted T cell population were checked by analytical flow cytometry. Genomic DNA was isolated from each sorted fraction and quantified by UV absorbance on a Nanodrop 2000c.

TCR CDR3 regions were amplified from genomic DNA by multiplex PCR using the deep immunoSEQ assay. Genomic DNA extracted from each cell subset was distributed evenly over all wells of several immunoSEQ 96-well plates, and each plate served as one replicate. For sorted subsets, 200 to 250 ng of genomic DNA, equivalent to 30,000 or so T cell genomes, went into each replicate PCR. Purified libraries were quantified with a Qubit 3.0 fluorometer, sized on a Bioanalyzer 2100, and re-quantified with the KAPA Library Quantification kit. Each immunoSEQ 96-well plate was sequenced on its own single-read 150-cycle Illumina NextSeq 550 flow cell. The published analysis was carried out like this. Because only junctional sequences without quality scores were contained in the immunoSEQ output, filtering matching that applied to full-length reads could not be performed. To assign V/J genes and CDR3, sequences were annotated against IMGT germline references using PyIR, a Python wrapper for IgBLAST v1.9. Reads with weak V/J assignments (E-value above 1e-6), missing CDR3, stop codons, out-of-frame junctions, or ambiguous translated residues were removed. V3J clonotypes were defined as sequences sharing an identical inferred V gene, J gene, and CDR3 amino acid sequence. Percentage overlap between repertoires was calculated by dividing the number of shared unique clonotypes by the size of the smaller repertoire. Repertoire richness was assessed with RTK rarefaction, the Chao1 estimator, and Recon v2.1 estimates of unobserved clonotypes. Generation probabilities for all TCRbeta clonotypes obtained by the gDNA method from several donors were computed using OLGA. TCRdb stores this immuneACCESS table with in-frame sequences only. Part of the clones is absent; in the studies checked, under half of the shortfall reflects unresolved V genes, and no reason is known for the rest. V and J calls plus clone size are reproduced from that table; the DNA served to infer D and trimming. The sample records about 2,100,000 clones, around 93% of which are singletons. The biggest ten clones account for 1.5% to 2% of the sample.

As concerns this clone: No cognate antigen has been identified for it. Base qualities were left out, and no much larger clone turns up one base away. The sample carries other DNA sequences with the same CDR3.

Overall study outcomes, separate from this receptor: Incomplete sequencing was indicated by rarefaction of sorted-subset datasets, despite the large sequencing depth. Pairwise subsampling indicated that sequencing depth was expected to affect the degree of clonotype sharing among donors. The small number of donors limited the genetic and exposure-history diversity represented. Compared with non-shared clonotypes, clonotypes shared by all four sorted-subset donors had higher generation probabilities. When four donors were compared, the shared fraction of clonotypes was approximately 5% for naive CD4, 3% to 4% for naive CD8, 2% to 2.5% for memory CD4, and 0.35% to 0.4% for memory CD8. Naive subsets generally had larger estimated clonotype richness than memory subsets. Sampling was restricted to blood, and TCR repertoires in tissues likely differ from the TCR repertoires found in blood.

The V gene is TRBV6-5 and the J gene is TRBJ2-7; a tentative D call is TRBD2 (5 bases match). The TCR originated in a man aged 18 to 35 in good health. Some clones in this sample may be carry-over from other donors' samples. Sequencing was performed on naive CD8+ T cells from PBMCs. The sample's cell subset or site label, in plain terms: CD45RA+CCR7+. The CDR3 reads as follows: CASSYYGGSYEQYF. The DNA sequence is TGTGCCAGCAGTTACTACGGCGGGTCCTACGAGCAGTACTTC.